Below, 12 T cell receptor beta chains from the same sample are listed, as sequenced in a study of T cells expressing NK-cell markers. Reanalyzing the 5' RACE reads, TCRdb keeps one entry per CDR3 protein, without DNA. The sample totals about 150,000 distinct CDR3 sequences. The sample taken for sequencing was blood T cells: a sorted CD56 or NKG2C T cell subset, CD4+ or CD8+ T cells, or bulk PBMC T cells (not recorded which). The receptors derive from a woman between 45 and 60 years old in good health.

The V gene is TRBV4-1, the J gene TRBJ2-7; absent DNA, TCRdb's TRBD1 call cannot be checked. The CDR3 extends over 16 amino acids. The germline CDR1 and CDR2 sequences are MGHRA and YSYEKL. The CDR3 spells CASSQAGGGGSYEQYF.

V gene TRBV5-1 combines with J gene TRBJ2-3. The CDR3 consists of 14 residues. CDR1 and CDR2 (germline): SGHRS, YFSETQ. Here the CDR3 reads CASSLYADTDTQYF.

The rearrangement links TRBV27 to TRBJ1-2; TCRdb returns TRBD1, unconfirmable since there is no DNA. Germline assignment: CDR1 MNHEY and CDR2 SMNVEV (reference sequence). The length of the CDR3 is 13 residues. The CDR3 reads CASRERGDYGYTF.

The CDR3 is CASSRPGQGLYTEAFF. This chain uses TRBV12-3 or TRBV12-4 with TRBJ1-1; TCRdb proposes TRBD1, but this gene call is untestable without DNA. This CDR3 region has 16 residues.

The chain uses TRBV27 and TRBJ1-5; the TCRdb D gene call, TRBD1, has no DNA to confirm it. The CDR3 contains 14 residues. Germline loops: CDR1 MNHEY, CDR2 SMNVEV (reference sequence). The CDR3 loop reads CASSRQGYNQPQHF.

The chain is built from TRBV9 and TRBJ2-1. The CDR3 consists of 15 residues. Germline lookup yields CDR1 SGDLS and CDR2 YYNGEE. CDR3 amino acids: CASSVGSETYNEQFF.

The CDR3 is CASSQDLSGLAEAFF. The chain carries TRBV4-1 and TRBJ1-1. The CDR3 length is 15 residues. CDR1 MGHRA and CDR2 YSYEKL come from the germline V gene.

The chain is built from TRBV5-5 and TRBJ2-5; TCRdb calls TRBD1, which cannot be checked without DNA. This CDR3 has 15 amino acids. CDR1 is SGHKS and CDR2 is YYEKEE in the germline V gene (reference sequence). This CDR3 reads CASSLEPGVKETQYF.

This rearrangement joins TRBV27 to TRBJ1-1; with no DNA, the TCRdb D assignment of TRBD1 cannot be verified. The CDR3 sequence is 18 residues long. Germline CDR1 and CDR2: MNHEY and SMNVEV (reference sequence). This CDR3 is CASIADLRDGIMNTEAFF.

This chain connects TRBV19 to TRBJ2-5; TCRdb gives TRBD1 as the D gene, but with no DNA this cannot be confirmed. The V gene's germline CDR1 is LNHDA and CDR2 SQIVND (reference sequence). The CDR3 spans 14 residues. The CDR3 sequence: CASSIGQRGETQYF. Using reference TRBV19 and TRBJ2-5 for the parts outside the CDR3, the full variable domain is DGGITQSPKYLFRKEGQNVTLSCEQNLNHDAMYWYRQDPGQGLRLIYYSQIVNDFQKGDIAEGYSVSREKKESFPLTVTSAQKNPTAFYLCASSIGQRGETQYFGPGTRLLVL.

The rearrangement links TRBV12-3 or TRBV12-4 to TRBJ2-2; TCRdb names TRBD1, which stays unverified in the absence of DNA. This CDR3 has 14 residues. The CDR3 reads CATPSITDTGELFF.

The V and J genes are TRBV27 and TRBJ2-1. This CDR3 has 13 amino acids. The V gene's germline CDR1 is MNHEY and CDR2 SMNVEV (reference sequence). This CDR3 is CASSIRPDNEQFF.